Following are 10 T cell receptor beta chains from one sample sequenced in a study of lymphopenia after photon versus proton radiotherapy. TCRdb's copy holds only in-frame clones and misses some; the assay was immunoSEQ multiplex PCR. Among about 50,000 clones listed, under 95% were seen once. Sequencing was performed on peripheral blood, taken from a patient treated with photon-based radiotherapy. These receptors were obtained from a woman aged 35 to 49 with cholangiocarcinoma.

This clone was seen a few times. The chain links TRBV5-5 to TRBJ2-7; 11 bases agree with TRBD1. The CDR3 covers 14 residues. Germline V gives CDR1 SGHKS, CDR2 YYEKEE (reference sequence). The ends lost 4 bases at V and 5 bases at J; junction bases unmatched: 5. CDR3 in amino acids: CASSPRTGGDEQYF. CDR3 DNA: TGTGCCAGCAGCCCAAGGACAGGGGGCGACGAGCAGTACTTC.

The rearrangement uses TRBV18 and TRBJ2-7; TRBD2 might be the D (6 bases). The CDR3 has 15 amino acids. Trimming cost V 2 bases and J 5 bases, with 16 bases left between them. Germline loops: CDR1 KGHSH, CDR2 LQKENI. This CDR3 reads CASSPRSGSGDEQYF. CDR3 bases: TGTGCCAGCTCACCAAGGTCTGGGTCGGGAGACGAGCAGTACTTC.

A few counts support this clone. The V call is TRBV7-9, the J call TRBJ1-1; no clear D. The CDR3 runs to 17 residues. V was trimmed by 0 bases and J by 3 bases, leaving 17 bases between them. Germline CDR1 is SEHNR and CDR2 is FQNEAQ (reference sequence). The CDR3 nucleotides read TGTGCCAGCAGCTTAGCGACGCCTACTAAGAGGGACACTGAAGCTTTCTTT. It yields the protein CASSLATPTKRDTEAFF.

About this clone: Other DNA sequences of this sample code for an identical CDR3. V usage is TRBV30 and J usage is TRBJ1-1; no reliable D call. The germline V gene encodes CDR1 GTSNPN and CDR2 SVGIG (reference sequence). This CDR3 comprises 11 residues. V was pared by 0 bases and J by 4 bases, with 3 bases between. The CDR3 region has the DNA TGTGCCTGGAGTGTGGGCACTGAAGCTTTCTTT. This gives the protein CAWSVGTEAFF.

The chain joins TRBV7-2 to TRBJ2-2; D gene unclear. Germline V CDR1 and CDR2: SGHTA, FQGNSA. Trimming shortened V by 1 base and J by 5 bases, and 14 bases separated the two germline ends. There are 16 residues in the CDR3. This CDR3 reads CASSLGIAALTGELFF. CDR3 DNA: TGTGCCAGCAGCTTAGGGATAGCTGCCCTAACCGGGGAGCTGTTTTTT.

The rearrangement uses TRBV28 and TRBJ1-5; a weak D match, TRBD1 (5 bases). Per the germline V gene, CDR1 is MDHEN and CDR2 is SYDVKM. This CDR3 has 15 residues. Deletions cut 2 bases from V and 2 bases from J, with 10 bases between. CDR3 residues: CASSLGDGRNQPQHF. CDR3 nucleotides: TGTGCCAGCAGTTTAGGGGACGGCCGCAATCAGCCCCAGCATTTT.

The gene calls are TRBV5-5 and TRBJ2-3, with a weak D call TRBD2 (5 bases). V was cut by 4 bases and J by 0 bases, with 15 bases left in between. CDR1 SGHKS and CDR2 YYEKEE come from the germline V gene (reference sequence). This CDR3 region has 16 residues. The CDR3 DNA reads as TGTGCCAGCAGCGCGCAGCACGGGGAAAGCACAGATACGCAGTATTTT. It yields the protein CASSAQHGESTDTQYF. The entire variable domain, with the rest obtained from reference TRBV5-5 and TRBJ2-3, is as follows: DAGVTQSPTHLIKTRGQQVTLRCSPISGHKSVSWYQQVLGQGPQFIFQYYEKEERGRGNFPDRFSARQFPNYSSELNVNALLLGDSALYLCASSAQHGESTDTQYFGPGTRLTVL.

As DNA, the CDR3 is TGTGCCAGCAGTAGGGACAGGGTACGGCAGCCCCAGCATTTT. As protein: CASSRDRVRQPQHF. The chain uses TRBV2 and TRBJ1-5; TRBD1 matches 9 bases. CDR3 length: 14 amino acids. V lost 5 bases to trimming and J lost 7 bases; unmatched junction nucleotides: 6. Germline-derived CDR1 and CDR2 are SNHLY and FYNNEI.

The chain uses TRBV19 and TRBJ1-5, with D unresolved. CDR3 length: 14 residues. Germline V gives CDR1 LNHDA, CDR2 SQIVND (reference sequence). Trimming left V 7 bases short and J 0 bases short, with 10 bases between. CDR3 in amino acids: CASTTWYSNQPQHF. For the CDR3, the DNA is TGTGCCAGTACCACATGGTATAGCAATCAGCCCCAGCATTTT. Using reference TRBV19 and TRBJ1-5 for the parts outside the CDR3, the full variable domain is DGGITQSPKYLFRKEGQNVTLSCEQNLNHDAMYWYRQDPGQGLRLIYYSQIVNDFQKGDIAEGYSVSREKKESFPLTVTSAQKNPTAFYLCASTTWYSNQPQHFGDGTRLSIL.

V gene TRBV4-2 combines with J gene TRBJ1-2; D unclear. The CDR3 has 12 residues. Germline V gives CDR1 LGHNA, CDR2 YNFKEQ. V was clipped by 8 bases and J by 7 bases, with 14 bases between them. CDR3 sequence (DNA): TGTGCCAGCCGCGACCTCCTTCGTGGCTACACCTTC. Its translation: CASRDLLRGYTF.